This T cell receptor (beta chain) was obtained from a study of shared clonotypes between healthy human individuals (dated by TCRdb to the early 2020s). With regard to the full study: The cohort comprised a couple of women and a few men aged 18 to 49 years. Each donor's leukapheresis produced roughly between roughly 0.85 and 9.5 billion PBMCs. The study deeply sequenced blood TCR repertoires of about 5 healthy adults to estimate repertoire size and the extent of clonotype sharing between individuals. For each donor, three plates each were used for CD4 naive and CD4 memory, two plates were used for CD8 naive, and one plate was used for CD8 memory. Libraries were prepared and TCR repertoires were sequenced by different laboratories using diverse techniques, in order to increase sequencing depth and limit assay-specific biases.

Using the deep immunoSEQ assay, multiplex PCR amplified TCR CDR3 regions from genomic DNA. Extracted genomic DNA from each cell subset was distributed evenly across all wells of several immunoSEQ 96-well plates, and each plate was treated as a replicate. For sorted subsets, around 0.2 ug genomic DNA, equal to some 28,000 T cell genomes, was loaded into each replicate PCR. The purified libraries were quantified using a Qubit 3.0 fluorometer, sized with a Bioanalyzer 2100, and then quantified again using the KAPA Library Quantification kit. Every immunoSEQ 96-well plate was sequenced on a separate single-read 150-cycle Illumina NextSeq 550 flow cell. The study's own analysis went as follows. Because the immunoSEQ output held only junctional sequences and lacked quality scores, the filtering could not match the filtering applied to full-length reads. To assign V/J genes and CDR3, sequences were annotated against IMGT germline references using PyIR, a Python wrapper for IgBLAST v1.9. Any read was removed if the V/J assignment was weak (E-value above 1e-6), the CDR3 was missing, or the read contained stop codons, out-of-frame junctions, or ambiguous translated residues. V3J clonotypes were defined as sequences sharing the same inferred V gene, J gene, and CDR3 amino acid sequence. Percentage overlap between repertoires was calculated by dividing the number of shared unique clonotypes by the size of the smaller repertoire. Three approaches were used to assess repertoire richness: RTK rarefaction, the Chao1 estimator, and Recon v2.1 estimates of unobserved clonotypes. Generation probabilities were computed with OLGA for all TCRbeta clonotypes obtained by the gDNA method from a few donors. Drawn from immuneACCESS, this table holds only the in-frame rearrangements with V and J called that TCRdb kept. Clones are partly lost; checked studies trace under half to an unresolved V gene and leave the rest unexplained. The V and J calls and clone size come from that table; D and trimming were worked out from the DNA. This sample holds 2 million to 2.5 million clones; 80% to 95% were observed only once. The top ten constitute 0.39% of the sample.

On the study overall, not on this receptor specifically: Across a handful of donors, 5% to 6% of naive CD4, more than 3% of naive CD8, approximately 2.5% of memory CD4, and under 0.45% of memory CD8 clonotypes were shared. Pairwise subsampling indicated that sequencing depth was expected to affect the degree of clonotype sharing among donors. Naive subsets generally had larger estimated clonotype richness than memory subsets did. The genetic and exposure-history diversity represented was limited by the small number of donors. Sampling was restricted to blood, and TCR repertoires in tissues likely differ from the TCR repertoires found in blood. Incomplete sequencing was indicated by rarefaction of sorted-subset datasets, despite the large sequencing depth. Clonotypes shared by all four sorted-subset donors showed higher generation probabilities than non-shared clonotypes.

Trimming costs V 5 bases and J 1 base, and their ends lie 10 bases apart. CDR1 SGHVS and CDR2 FQNEAQ were looked up in the germline V gene. The CDR3 has 14 amino acids, counting the end cysteine and phenylalanine. The read is trimmed to its CDR3 DNA, 42 bases read in frame from base 1. Healthy HIV-negative adults with no recently reported acute infections or vaccinations were included as donors. Every donor was a Caucasian adult living in Nashville, Tennessee, USA. CD4+ T cells were enriched by magnetic negative selection, after which naive cells were positively selected on CD45RA and the negative fraction was taken as the memory subset. After blood collection by leukapheresis, PBMCs were isolated using Ficoll-Histopaque density gradient centrifugation and then cryopreserved in the vapor phase of liquid nitrogen. Analytical flow cytometry was used to check the purity and quantity of each magnetically sorted T cell population. Genomic DNA was isolated from every sorted fraction and measured by UV absorbance on a Nanodrop 2000c.

Of note for this clone: No cognate antigen has been identified for it. One base away there is no much larger clone; base qualities are not given.

The V and J genes are TRBV7-8 and TRBJ2-3, and the D gene may be TRBD2, 5 bases matching. The sequenced sample was naive CD4+ T cells from PBMCs. Interpreted using the paper, the cell subset or site label stands for: CD45RA+ positively selected. The TCR sequence derives from a man aged 18 to 29 in good health. Some clones in this sample may be carry-over from other donors' samples. The CDR3 region: CASSPDYRTDTQYF. The nucleotides are TGTGCCAGCAGCCCTGACTACCGCACAGATACGCAGTATTTT.